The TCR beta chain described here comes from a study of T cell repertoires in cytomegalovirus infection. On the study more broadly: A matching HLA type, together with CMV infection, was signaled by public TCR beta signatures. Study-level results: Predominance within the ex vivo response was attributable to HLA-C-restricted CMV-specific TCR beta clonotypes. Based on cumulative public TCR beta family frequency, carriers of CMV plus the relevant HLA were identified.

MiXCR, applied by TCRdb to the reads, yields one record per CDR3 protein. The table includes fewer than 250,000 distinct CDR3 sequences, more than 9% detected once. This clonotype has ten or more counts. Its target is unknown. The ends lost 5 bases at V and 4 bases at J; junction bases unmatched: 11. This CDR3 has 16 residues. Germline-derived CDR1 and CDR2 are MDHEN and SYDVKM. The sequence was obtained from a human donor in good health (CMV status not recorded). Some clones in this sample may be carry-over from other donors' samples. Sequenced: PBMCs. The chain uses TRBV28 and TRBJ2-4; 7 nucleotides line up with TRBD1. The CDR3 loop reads CASSPWTGGRKNIQYF. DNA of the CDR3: TGTGCCAGCAGTCCCTGGACAGGCGGCAGAAAAAACATTCAGTACTTC.